These 23 T cell receptor beta chains share one sample of origin, sequenced in a study of shared clonotypes between healthy human individuals. TCRdb's table, derived via immunoSEQ multiplex PCR, lists solely in-frame clones and lacks some. Of approximately 1.5 million clones in the sample, 95% to 99% were seen once. What was sequenced was naive CD4+ T cells sorted from blood. Subset denoted: CD45RA+ positively selected. The receptors originated from a man under 40 in good health.

The chain recombines TRBV5-4 with TRBJ2-1; 9 positions match TRBD2. V lost 0 bases and J lost 2; bases outside the gene matches: 6. The CDR3 runs 17 residues. CDR1 is SGHNT, CDR2 YYREEE, per germline (reference sequence). CDR3 amino acids: CASSLALTSGPYNEQFF. The CDR3, as DNA: TGTGCCAGCAGCTTGGCCCTGACTAGCGGCCCCTACAATGAGCAGTTCTTC.

The chain links TRBV5-4 to TRBJ1-4; D is uncertain. The CDR3 length is 16 residues. V was pared by 0 bases and J by 5 bases, with 14 bases between. CDR1 SGHNT and CDR2 YYREEE come from the germline V gene (reference sequence). The CDR3 sequence: CASSLDHGIRNEKLFF. CDR3 nucleotides: TGTGCCAGCAGCTTGGACCACGGGATTAGGAATGAAAAACTGTTTTTT.

This chain links TRBV18 with TRBJ2-7; a possible D gene is TRBD2 (6 bases). The CDR3 sequence is 16 residues long. V was cut by 2 bases and J by 5 bases, with 19 bases left in between. In germline, CDR1 is KGHSH, CDR2 LQKENI. The CDR3 region is CASSPTRGWVRNEQYF. The CDR3 DNA reads as TGTGCCAGCTCACCAACCCGGGGGTGGGTGAGAAACGAGCAGTACTTC.

The chain carries TRBV6-1 and TRBJ1-5; D remains ambiguous. Trimming shortened V by 4 bases and J by 1 base, and 8 bases separated the two germline ends. Germline V lookup: CDR1 MNHNS, CDR2 SASEGT. This CDR3 is 14 amino acids long. The CDR3 DNA reads as TGTGCCAGCAGTGGGGTCCGAAGCAATCAGCCCCAGCATTTT. Its protein is CASSGVRSNQPQHF.

V gene TRBV29-1 combines with J gene TRBJ1-4; possible D gene TRBD1, 6 bases. Deletions cut 4 bases from V and 8 bases from J, with 11 bases between. CDR3 length equals 12 residues. CDR1 and CDR2 from the germline V gene are SQVTM and ANQGSEA. CDR3 protein: CSVGYRVEKLFF. As DNA, the CDR3 is TGCAGCGTTGGTTACAGGGTGGAAAAACTGTTTTTT.

The chain is built from TRBV28 and TRBJ2-1; tentative D call: TRBD2 (6 bases). From germline, CDR1 is MDHEN and CDR2 SYDVKM. The CDR3 loop spans 16 amino acids. V was cut by 4 bases and J by 7 bases, with 20 bases left in between. The CDR3 is CASSYLPGLRPNEQFF. CDR3 coding DNA: TGTGCCAGCAGTTACTTACCGGGACTCCGACCGAATGAGCAGTTCTTC.

This chain connects TRBV19 to TRBJ1-1; D gene unclear. CDR3 size: 16 residues. Trimming pared 4 bases from V and 1 base from J, leaving 16 bases between. The germline CDR1 and CDR2 sequences are LNHDA and SQIVND (reference sequence). DNA for the CDR3: TGTGCCAGTAGTAATCTTAGGCTCGGTGGGAACACTGAAGCTTTCTTT. Its translation: CASSNLRLGGNTEAFF.

Here the CDR3 reads CASSYRGRSYEQYF. CDR3 DNA sequence: TGTGCCAGCAGTTACCGGGGAAGATCCTACGAGCAGTACTTC. The chain has TRBV5-4 and TRBJ2-7; D perhaps matches TRBD2 (5 bases). Germline V gene sequence: CDR1 SGHNT, CDR2 YYREEE (reference sequence). Trimming shortened V by 5 bases and J by 1 base, and 13 bases separated the two germline ends. The CDR3 runs 14 residues.

The chain has TRBV15 and TRBJ2-1; possibly TRBD2 for D (6 bases). With 1 base removed from V and 5 bases from J, the gap between germline ends came to 12 bases. This CDR3 contains 15 residues. Germline CDR1 is LNHNV and CDR2 is YYDKDF (reference sequence). This chain's CDR3 is CATSRVGSGHNEQFF. The CDR3 region has the DNA TGTGCCACCAGCAGAGTCGGTAGCGGCCACAATGAGCAGTTCTTC.

The chain combines TRBV28 with TRBJ1-5; TRBD1 matches at 8 bases. The CDR3 runs 19 residues. Germline values: CDR1 MDHEN, CDR2 SYDVKM. After removal of 2 bases from V and 0 bases from J, the junction contained 12 bases not matched to a gene. The CDR3 sequence is CASSLTGGSHRYSNQPQHF. In DNA, the CDR3 is TGTGCCAGCAGTTTAACAGGGGGATCCCATCGCTATAGCAATCAGCCCCAGCATTTT.

This clone has just one count. The chain has TRBV5-4 and TRBJ2-7, with a possible D match to TRBD2 (7 bases). V gave up 5 bases and J gave up 4 bases, with 19 bases separating them. The CDR3 has 15 amino acids. Germline values: CDR1 SGHNT, CDR2 YYREEE (reference sequence). CDR3 in amino acids: CASSPGGGGRYEQYF. The CDR3 nucleotides are TGTGCCAGCAGTCCCGGGGGAGGGGGTCGATACGAGCAGTACTTC.

The V gene is TRBV5-1, the J gene TRBJ1-4; D may be TRBD1 (5 bases). Germline V gene sequence: CDR1 SGHRS, CDR2 YFSETQ. The CDR3 extends over 14 amino acids. Trimming took off 4 bases at V and 5 bases at J, with 12 bases between the two ends. The CDR3 DNA reads TGCGCCAGCAGCGCCCCGGGGGGGAATGAAAAACTGTTTTTT. Protein product: CASSAPGGNEKLFF.

The chain links TRBV18 to TRBJ2-5, with no clear D. The germline V gene has CDR1 KGHSH and CDR2 LQKENI. Between the trimmed V and J ends, which lost 3 bases and 2 bases, there was a span of 10 bases. The CDR3 extends over 14 amino acids. The CDR3 sequence is CASSPLVTQETQYF. The CDR3 DNA reads TGTGCCAGCTCACCCCTGGTCACTCAAGAGACCCAGTACTTC.

The rearrangement uses TRBV5-6 and TRBJ2-5; 8 nucleotides agree with TRBD1. V shed 4 bases and J 5 bases; nucleotides not matched to a gene: 10. Germline V gives CDR1 SGHDT, CDR2 YYEEEE. The CDR3 runs 15 residues. CDR3 sequence: CASSLDREFGETQYF. The CDR3, as DNA: TGTGCCAGCAGCCTGGACAGGGAATTTGGGGAGACCCAGTACTTC.

This sequence joins TRBV18 and TRBJ2-3, with TRBD2 identical over 8 bases. The length of the CDR3 is 16 residues. V shed 3 bases, J shed 2 bases, and the junction held 7 bases outside the gene matches. Germline V CDR1 and CDR2: KGHSH, LQKENI. The CDR3 DNA follows: TGTGCCAGCTCACCCTTAAGCGGGAGTAACACAGATACGCAGTATTTT. Translating gives CASSPLSGSNTDTQYF. Full variable domain (outside the CDR3, taken from reference TRBV18 and TRBJ2-3): NAGVMQNPRHLVRRRGQEARLRCSPMKGHSHVYWYRQLPEEGLKFMVYLQKENIIDESGMPKERFSAEFPKEGPSILRIQQVVRGDSAAYFCASSPLSGSNTDTQYFGPGTRLTVL.

This clone was observed once. The rearrangement joins TRBV9 to TRBJ2-3; TRBD1 aligns across 8 bases. The CDR3 has 16 amino acids. The germline CDR1 and CDR2 sequences are SGDLS and YYNGEE. V lost 2 bases, J lost 1 base, and 6 bases stayed unmatched. CDR3 amino acids: CASSVRPTGGTDTQYF. CDR3 bases: TGTGCCAGCAGCGTTCGCCCGACAGGGGGCACAGATACGCAGTATTTT. Full variable domain (remainder filled in from reference TRBV9 and TRBJ2-3): DSGVTQTPKHLITATGQRVTLRCSPRSGDLSVYWYQQSLDQGLQFLIQYYNGEERAKGNILERFSAQQFPDLHSELNLSSLELGDSALYFCASSVRPTGGTDTQYFGPGTRLTVL.

The rearrangement links TRBV25-1 to TRBJ1-1; 8 bases are shared with TRBD1. The V segment lost 5 bases and the J segment 5 bases; nucleotides outside the gene matches: 10. From germline, CDR1 is MGHDK and CDR2 SYGVNS. This CDR3 spans 15 amino acids. The CDR3 protein is CASSLGHTGGTEAFF. The CDR3 coding sequence is TGTGCCAGCAGTTTAGGTCATACAGGGGGGACTGAAGCTTTCTTT.

The rearrangement links TRBV18 to TRBJ2-3; 10 bases are a match to TRBD2. The germline V gene has CDR1 KGHSH and CDR2 LQKENI. The junction had 15 bases not matched to a gene; V was cut back by 10 bases and J by 5 bases. The CDR3 consists of 16 residues. The CDR3 sequence: CATQGAGGPKGDTQYF. CDR3 nucleotides: TGTGCCACCCAGGGAGCGGGAGGGCCCAAAGGAGATACGCAGTATTTT.

The V call is TRBV6-4, the J call TRBJ1-2; 8 bases agree with TRBD1. The CDR3 has 15 amino acids. The J segment lost 1 base and the V segment lost 2 bases, leaving 3 bases of the junction unmatched. Germline loops: CDR1 MRHNA, CDR2 SNTAGT. The DNA for the CDR3 is TGTGCCAGCAGTGACACTGACAGGGGTAACTATGGCTACACCTTC. Protein: CASSDTDRGNYGYTF.

The chain couples TRBV6-5 to TRBJ2-7; D gene ambiguous. Trimming shortened V by 8 bases and J by 3 bases, and 14 bases separated the two germline ends. Germline lookup yields CDR1 MNHEY and CDR2 SVGAGI. The CDR3 has 13 amino acids. This CDR3 is CASGRERVYEQYF. In DNA form, the CDR3 reads TGTGCCAGCGGACGAGAAAGGGTCTACGAGCAGTACTTC.

This clone was counted once. J is TRBJ2-3 and V is TRBV18; D call uncertain. Looked up from germline, CDR1 is KGHSH and CDR2 is LQKENI. V lost 4 bases to trimming and J lost 6 bases, with 14 bases between them. This CDR3 comprises 14 residues. The CDR3 coding sequence is TGTGCCAGCTCACGGGCCCATGGGGTGGATACGCAGTATTTT. It is translated as CASSRAHGVDTQYF.

The V and J genes are TRBV2 and TRBJ1-5; 7 bases are a match to TRBD1. V shed 2 bases, J shed 4 bases, and the junction held 5 bases outside the gene matches. The germline V gene has CDR1 SNHLY and CDR2 FYNNEI. The CDR3 is 15 amino acids. The CDR3 bases are TGTGCCAGCAGTGAAAGGGGACAGCCAAATCAGCCCCAGCATTTT. It translates to CASSERGQPNQPQHF.

This chain links TRBV14 with TRBJ2-1; possibly TRBD2 for D (6 bases). The CDR3 covers 15 residues. Germline lookup yields CDR1 SGHDN and CDR2 FVKESK. V lost 0 bases and J 4 bases, leaving 10 bases between the germline ends. CDR3 DNA: TGTGCCAGCAGCCAAGACCGGGGGAGTTACAATGAGCAGTTCTTC. It is translated as CASSQDRGSYNEQFF.